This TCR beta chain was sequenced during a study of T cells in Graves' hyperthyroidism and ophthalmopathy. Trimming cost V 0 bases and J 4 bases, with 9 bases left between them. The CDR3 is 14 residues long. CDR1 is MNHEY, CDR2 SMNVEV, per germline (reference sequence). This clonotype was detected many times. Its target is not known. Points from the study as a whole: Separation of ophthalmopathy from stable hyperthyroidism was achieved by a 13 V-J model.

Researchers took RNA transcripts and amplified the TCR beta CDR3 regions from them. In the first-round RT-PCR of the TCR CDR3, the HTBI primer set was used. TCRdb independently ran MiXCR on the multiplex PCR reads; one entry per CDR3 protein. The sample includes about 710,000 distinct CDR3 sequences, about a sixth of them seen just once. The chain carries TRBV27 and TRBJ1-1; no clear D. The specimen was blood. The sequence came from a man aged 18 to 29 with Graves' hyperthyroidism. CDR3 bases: TGTGCCAGCAGTTTATCACCGGGCGGCACTGAAGCTTTCTTT. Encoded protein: CASSLSPGGTEAFF.